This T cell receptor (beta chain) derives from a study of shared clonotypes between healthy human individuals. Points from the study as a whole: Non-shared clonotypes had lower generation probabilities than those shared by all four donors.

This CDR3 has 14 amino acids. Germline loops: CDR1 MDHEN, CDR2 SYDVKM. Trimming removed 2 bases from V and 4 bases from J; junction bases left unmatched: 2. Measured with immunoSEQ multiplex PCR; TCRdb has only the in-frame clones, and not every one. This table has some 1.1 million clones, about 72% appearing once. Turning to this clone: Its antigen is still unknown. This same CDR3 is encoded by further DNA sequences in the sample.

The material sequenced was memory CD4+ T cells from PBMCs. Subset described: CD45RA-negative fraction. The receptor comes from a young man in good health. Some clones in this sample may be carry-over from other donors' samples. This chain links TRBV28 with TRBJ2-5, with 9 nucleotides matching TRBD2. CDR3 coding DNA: TGTGCCAGCAGTTTAGGCGGGAGGGGAGAGACCCAGTACTTC. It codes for CASSLGGRGETQYF.